The 6 T cell receptor beta chains in this list originate from one sample, sequenced in a study of spatial heterogeneity in lung cancer. Time point denoted: sample taken at primary tumor resection. The sequenced material consisted of unsorted whole RNA from tumor, nontumor lung or frozen PBMC. Using its own MiXCR run on the 5' RACE reads, TCRdb lists one record per CDR3 protein. Seen here are around 40,000 distinct CDR3 sequences, under 6.5% observed once, and the top ten hold under 14%. Sequences were derived from PBMCs, sampled at surgery. All receptors come from a male donor with early-stage non-small cell lung cancer.

The table lists this clonotype with many counts. The rearrangement links TRBV28 to TRBJ1-1, with unresolved D. Germline values: CDR1 MDHEN, CDR2 SYDVKM. The CDR3 has 13 amino acids. V lost 2 bases and J 1 base, leaving 5 bases between the germline ends. The CDR3 sequence: CASSLVKNTEAFF. CDR3 DNA: TGTGCCAGCAGTTTAGTCAAGAACACTGAAGCTTTCTTT.

A few counts support this clonotype. The V call is TRBV7-2, the J call TRBJ2-5; a weak D match, TRBD2 (6 bases). The germline V and J ends were trimmed by 3 bases and 2 bases, with 16 bases remaining between them. CDR1 SGHTA and CDR2 FQGNSA come from the germline V gene. CDR3 size: 16 residues. The CDR3: CASSFVGAGLQETQYF. In DNA form, the CDR3 reads TGTGCCAGCAGCTTTGTAGGGGCGGGGCTGCAAGAGACCCAGTACTTC. Full variable domain (missing parts from reference TRBV7-2 and TRBJ2-5): GAGVSQSPSNKVTEKGKDVELRCDPISGHTALYWYRQSLGQGLEFLIYFQGNSAPDKSGLPSDRFSAERTGGSVSTLTIQRTQQEDSAVYLCASSFVGAGLQETQYFGPGTRLLVL.

This clonotype was observed at least ten times. The rearrangement links TRBV10-3 to TRBJ2-1; D unclear. Trimming pared 10 bases from V and 3 bases from J, leaving 10 bases between. CDR3 length equals 12 residues. The germline V gene encodes CDR1 ENHRY and CDR2 SYGVKD. The CDR3 loop is CATTDRYNEQFF. The CDR3 nucleotides are TGTGCCACCACCGACCGCTACAATGAGCAGTTCTTC.

This clonotype is labeled as medium-sized. V and J are TRBV14 and TRBJ2-2, with TRBD1 as a possible D gene (5 bases). The CDR3 has 16 residues. Looked up from germline, CDR1 is SGHDN and CDR2 is FVKESK. The germline V and J ends were trimmed by 2 bases and 2 bases, with 12 bases remaining between them. DNA for the CDR3: TGTGCCAGCAGCCAACGTTATGACAGAAACACCGGGGAGCTGTTTTTT. Protein: CASSQRYDRNTGELFF.

This clonotype was seen ten or more times. The chain couples TRBV20-1 to TRBJ2-2; maybe TRBD1 (6 bases). The length of the CDR3 is 14 residues. Per germline, CDR1 DFQATT and CDR2 SNEGSKA (reference sequence). Deletions cut 1 base from V and 4 bases from J, with 10 bases between. This chain's CDR3 is CSARGQAPTGELFF. The CDR3 DNA reads TGCAGTGCTAGAGGACAGGCTCCCACCGGGGAGCTGTTTTTT.

Many counts were recorded for this clonotype. The chain recombines TRBV29-1 with TRBJ2-3, with D possibly being TRBD1 (6 bases). Germline CDR1 reads SQVTM; CDR2 reads ANQGSEA. The CDR3 has 17 amino acids. V was trimmed by 1 base and J by 2 bases, leaving 19 bases between them. This CDR3 is CSVEGGHKGVNTDTQYF. CDR3 DNA sequence: TGCAGCGTTGAAGGGGGCCACAAGGGGGTTAACACAGATACGCAGTATTTT.